This T cell receptor beta chain was identified during a study of blood T cell repertoires in COVID-19. Study summary: Samples came from the United States, Italy and Spain, spanning acute and convalescent COVID-19. Sample material is recorded as cDNA or gDNA derived from T cells, B-cell-depleted T cells, or PBMCs.

Trimming took off 5 bases at V and 0 bases at J, with 10 bases between the two ends. Germline V gene lookup returns CDR1 GTSNPN and CDR2 SVGIG (reference sequence). The CDR3 is 13 residues long. This clone was recorded a few times. The authors' processing: Reference gene primer amplification gave estimated nucleated cell counts. Using immunoSEQ multiplex PCR, the repertoire was profiled, and TCRdb retains in-frame clones only, with some absent. V, J and clone size are taken as reported in that table, and D and trimming were inferred from the DNA itself. The table records fewer than 150,000 clones, roughly four fifths of them present only once.

The chain carries TRBV30 and TRBJ1-1; TRBD1 is a possible D gene (6 bases). The sequencing input was peripheral blood. The sequence was obtained from a woman between 45 and 65 years old with acute or convalescent COVID-19. This CDR3 reads CAWGQNMNTEAFF. The CDR3 bases are TGTGCCTGGGGACAGAATATGAACACTGAAGCTTTCTTT. The whole variable domain, remainder taken from reference TRBV30 and TRBJ1-1, is SQTIHQWPATLVQPVGSPLSLECTVEGTSNPNLYWYRQAAGRGLQLLFYSVGIGQISSEVPQNLSASRPQDRQFILSSKKLLLSDSGFYLCAWGQNMNTEAFFGQGTRLTVV.